This TCR beta chain appears in the sequencing data of a study of T-cell memory formation after mild COVID-19. Per germline, CDR1 GTSNPN and CDR2 SVGIG (reference sequence). V was pared by 0 bases and J by 5 bases, with 12 bases between. CDR3 length equals 14 residues. There are a few counts of this clonotype. MiXCR, applied by TCRdb to the 5' RACE reads, yields one record per CDR3 protein. The sample carries 350,000 or so distinct CDR3 sequences, roughly 13% recorded once. The clonotype originates from a man aged 18-30 years who had mild COVID-19 (a few samples of this study predate the infection). Cell type and time point are not known. The rearrangement uses TRBV30 and TRBJ2-3; D is ambiguous. Sequencing input: PBMCs or a T cell subset sorted from them (not recorded which). The CDR3 loop reads CAWSVGTARDTQYF. In nucleotides, the CDR3 is TGTGCCTGGAGTGTGGGAACAGCGCGAGATACGCAGTATTTT.